Listed below are T cell receptor beta chains from one sample, sequenced in a study of blood T cell repertoires in COVID-19. Sequencing was performed with immunoSEQ multiplex PCR; in TCRdb, only in-frame clones are kept and a portion is missing. The sample holds 97,000 or so clones, 82% seen once. What was sequenced was peripheral blood. The origin of the receptors is a man aged 80 or over with acute or convalescent COVID-19. Each CDR3 is given with its conserved first and last residue. Each record gives: J gene, clone size, V gene, D gene, CDR3 DNA, CDR3 protein. A D gene is named only where the DNA matches it firmly. Size values are once, few and many counts, or a class for expanded clones, and some rows have none.

TRBJ2-4 . TRBV20-1 . TGCAGCCTAGCCAAAAACATTCAGTACTTC CSLAKNIQYF
TRBJ2-1 . TRBV5-6 TRBD1 TGTGCCAGCAGCTTGGAAATCGGGACAGGCCCATACAATGAGCAGTTCTTC CASSLEIGTGPYNEQFF
TRBJ2-7 . TRBV2 . TGTGCCAGCAACAGACAGAGCTACTCGTACTTC CASNRQSYSYF
TRBJ1-5 . TRBV16 TRBD1 TGTGCCAGCAGCCAGGGACAGGGGAATAATCAGCCCCAGCATTTT CASSQGQGNNQPQHF
TRBJ2-1 . TRBV5-1 TRBD2 TGCGCCAGCAGCTTTAGCGGGAGAGGGGGCAATGAGCAGTTCTTC CASSFSGRGGNEQFF
TRBJ1-2 . TRBV5-6 . TGTGCCAGCAGCCTGGTTGAAGAGGGAGGCTATGGCTACACCTTC CASSLVEEGGYGYTF
TRBJ2-3 . TRBV28 TRBD2 TGTGCCACCTGTGGTGCGGGGGGGACAGATACGCAGTATTTT CATCGAGGTDTQYF
TRBJ1-3 . TRBV29-1 . TGCAGCGTTGAAGTTTCCGGGGGCTCTGGAAACACCATATATTTT CSVEVSGGSGNTIYF
TRBJ1-2 . TRBV25-1 . TGTGCCAGCAGTGACGGGACTCTTGGGAACTATGGCTACACCTTC CASSDGTLGNYGYTF
TRBJ1-4 . TRBV5-4 TRBD1 TGTGCCAGCAGCTCGAACGCAAACAGGGGGGGAAATGAAAAACTGTTTTTT CASSSNANRGGNEKLFF
TRBJ1-5 . TRBV30 . TGTGCCTGGAGCCCCGGGGGCAATCAGCCCCAGCATTTT CAWSPGGNQPQHF
TRBJ2-6 . TRBV19 TRBD1 TGTGCCAGTAGTCGGGACAGTAGCTCTGGGGCCAACGTCCTGACTTTC CASSRDSSSGANVLTF
TRBJ2-2 . TRBV7-2 TRBD2 TGTGCCAGCAGCTCCGGGGGGACGATCAACACCGGGGAGCTGTTTTTT CASSSGGTINTGELFF
TRBJ1-6 . TRBV30 . TGTGCCTGGAACTCAAGACAGTATAATTCACCCCTCCACTTT CAWNSRQYNSPLHF
TRBJ1-1 . TRBV9 . TGTGCCAGCAGCGTAGAGGGCAGGAGGACGGCTGAAGCTTTCTTT CASSVEGRRTAEAFF
TRBJ1-6 . TRBV4-3 . TGCGCCAGCAGCCAAGGAGGTGACGGGGCCCTCCACTTT CASSQGGDGALHF
TRBJ1-2 . TRBV3-1/TRBV3-2 . TGTGCCAGCAGCCAAGAAAACAGGGTCAATGGCTACACCTTC CASSQENRVNGYTF
TRBJ1-2 once TRBV5-4 . TGTGCCAGCAGCCCAACAGGTGACTATGGCTACACCTTC CASSPTGDYGYTF
TRBJ1-1 . TRBV5-4 TRBD1 TGTGCCAGCCGGCTACAGGGGGAAAACACTGAAGCTTTCTTT CASRLQGENTEAFF
TRBJ2-1 . TRBV6-5 TRBD2 TGTGCCAGCAGAAGTAGCGGGAGTGTAAATGAGCAGTTCTTC CASRSSGSVNEQFF
TRBJ1-4 . TRBV5-5 . TGTGCCAGCAGCTTAGGCGCAGGGACTAATGAAAAACTGTTTTTT CASSLGAGTNEKLFF
TRBJ1-3 . TRBV6-5 . TGTGCCAGCAGGCGGGACGACGGGGGAAACACCATATATTTT CASRRDDGGNTIYF
TRBJ1-1 . TRBV18 . TGTGCCAGCTCACCACGCCCCAGGGACACTGAAGCTTTCTTT CASSPRPRDTEAFF
TRBJ2-7 few TRBV7-2 . TGTGCCAGCAGCTCCCAACTGACAGCCACCTACGAGCAGTACTTC CASSSQLTATYEQYF
TRBJ1-2 . TRBV7-2 . TGTGCCAGCAGCTTCTCCGGAACAGGGATTCTCTATGGCTACACCTTC CASSFSGTGILYGYTF
TRBJ2-5 . TRBV5-1 TRBD1 TGCGCCAGCCGACAGGGACGGGAGACCCAGTACTTC CASRQGRETQYF
TRBJ2-7 . TRBV28 . TGTGCCAGCAGGGCCAGCGAATCCTACGAGCAGTACTTC CASRASESYEQYF
TRBJ2-7 . TRBV6-5 TRBD1 TGCGCCAGCAGGAGTGACAGGGGTTCGTACGAGCAGTACTTC CASRSDRGSYEQYF
TRBJ2-2 . TRBV5-1 . TGCGCCAGCAGCTTGGGGGTCTTAGCTGGGGAGCTGTTTTTT CASSLGVLAGELFF
TRBJ1-2 few TRBV14 TRBD1 TGTGCCAGCAGCCATACACCGGGACAGGGGCCAGAAGGCTACACCTTC CASSHTPGQGPEGYTF